The rows below give T cell receptor beta chains drawn from one sample of a study of cytomegalovirus exposure and HLA in healthy donors. Data came from immunoSEQ multiplex PCR; TCRdb stores just in-frame clones and leaves some out. The sample shows 130,000 or so clones, roughly 77% of them seen only once. Specimen: PBMCs. The source is a man younger than 35 in good health and CMV-seronegative. CDR3s leave out the opening cysteine and the closing phenylalanine or tryptophan.

j_gene: TRBJ2-5
len: 11
v_gene: TRBV4-1
CDR3aa: ASSRAEQETQY

j_gene: TRBJ2-2
len: 12
v_gene: TRBV5-6
CDR3aa: ASSPVVMLGELF

j_gene: TRBJ1-5
len: 11
v_gene: TRBV15
CDR3aa: ATSRAQNQPQH

j_gene: TRBJ1-6
len: 13
v_gene: TRBV7-9
CDR3aa: ASSPLGQGNSPLH

j_gene: TRBJ1-5
len: 12
v_gene: TRBV19
CDR3aa: ASSVGTGYQPQH

j_gene: TRBJ1-2
len: 9
v_gene: TRBV7-2
CDR3aa: ASSLDYGYT

j_gene: TRBJ2-2
len: 14
v_gene: TRBV9
CDR3aa: ASSVVPSGGTGELF

j_gene: TRBJ1-5
len: 13
v_gene: TRBV10-2
CDR3aa: ASSVAGGYNQPQH

j_gene: TRBJ1-2
len: 11
v_gene: TRBV5-4
CDR3aa: ASSPGTGEGYT

j_gene: TRBJ1-3
len: 13
v_gene: TRBV10-3
CDR3aa: AISESGLSGNTIY

j_gene: TRBJ2-7
len: 10
v_gene: TRBV2
CDR3aa: ASSRSSYEQY

j_gene: TRBJ1-1
len: 10
v_gene: TRBV7-9
CDR3aa: ASSLAGDEAF

j_gene: TRBJ2-3
len: 9
v_gene: TRBV7-9
CDR3aa: SSSPMDTQY

j_gene: TRBJ2-5
len: 11
v_gene: TRBV6-5
CDR3aa: ASSEGGYGTQY

j_gene: TRBJ1-2
len: 11
v_gene: TRBV5-6
CDR3aa: ASSLQVLDGYT

j_gene: TRBJ1-5
len: 13
v_gene: TRBV2
CDR3aa: ASSYGGVSNQPQH

j_gene: TRBJ1-4
len: 12
v_gene: TRBV18
CDR3aa: ASSPRGGGEKLF

j_gene: TRBJ1-5
len: 14
v_gene: TRBV19
CDR3aa: ASIPNGGVGNQPQH

j_gene: TRBJ1-2
len: 11
v_gene: TRBV6-1
CDR3aa: ASSEGGSYGYT

j_gene: TRBJ2-6
len: 13
v_gene: TRBV7-2
CDR3aa: ASSRGSGGANVLT

j_gene: TRBJ2-5
len: 12
v_gene: TRBV5-4
CDR3aa: ASSLDRGRETQY

j_gene: TRBJ2-7
len: 13
v_gene: TRBV5-1
CDR3aa: ASSLAGQGPGEQY

j_gene: TRBJ1-4
len: 14
v_gene: TRBV6-1
CDR3aa: ASNEPRERVGEKLF

j_gene: TRBJ1-2
len: 13
v_gene: TRBV5-4
CDR3aa: ASSLAQGASYGYT

j_gene: TRBJ1-1
len: 11
v_gene: TRBV7-2
CDR3aa: ASSLTDFSEAF

j_gene: TRBJ2-2
len: 11
v_gene: TRBV25-1
CDR3aa: ASSGRSTGELF

j_gene: TRBJ2-3
len: 10
v_gene: TRBV5-1
CDR3aa: ASSLGVDTQY

j_gene: TRBJ1-1
len: 12
v_gene: TRBV5-1
CDR3aa: ASSSWTGGTEAF

j_gene: TRBJ1-5
len: 12
v_gene: TRBV19
CDR3aa: ASKEGGKNQPQH

j_gene: TRBJ2-3
len: 13
v_gene: TRBV19
CDR3aa: ASLGTSGGPYTQY

j_gene: TRBJ2-7
len: 15
v_gene: TRBV11-2
CDR3aa: ASSPRYRGPSSYEQY

j_gene: TRBJ2-1
len: 14
v_gene: TRBV7-7
CDR3aa: ASSPGTGGLSAEQF

j_gene: TRBJ2-3
len: 14
v_gene: TRBV7-3
CDR3aa: ASSLGLAGVTDTQY

j_gene: TRBJ1-2
len: 14
v_gene: TRBV7-8
CDR3aa: ASSLERDRGGRGYT

j_gene: TRBJ1-2
len: 16
v_gene: TRBV4-1
CDR3aa: ASSQGALRDRVIDGCT

j_gene: TRBJ2-3
len: 12
v_gene: TRBV13
CDR3aa: ASSRGGATDTQY

j_gene: TRBJ2-1
len: 14
v_gene: TRBV7-3
CDR3aa: ASSLVVAGGPEEQF

j_gene: TRBJ1-1
len: 13
v_gene: TRBV5-1
CDR3aa: ASSLGGGRNTEAF

j_gene: TRBJ2-3
len: 13
v_gene: TRBV13
CDR3aa: ASSPGQVGTDTQY

j_gene: TRBJ1-6
len: 13
v_gene: TRBV7-9
CDR3aa: ASSPGDRGNSPLH

j_gene: TRBJ2-2
len: 14
v_gene: TRBV9
CDR3aa: ASSARDKGYTGELF

j_gene: TRBJ2-7
len: 13
v_gene: TRBV7-9
CDR3aa: ASSPPEPGQYEQY

j_gene: TRBJ1-2
len: 11
v_gene: TRBV7-9
CDR3aa: ASGHGTFLGYT

j_gene: TRBJ2-7
len: 14
v_gene: TRBV11-1
CDR3aa: ASSLAGTSGGIEQY

j_gene: TRBJ2-7
len: 11
v_gene: TRBV21-1
CDR3aa: ASIIRGNYEQY

j_gene: TRBJ2-1
len: 12
v_gene: TRBV7-2
CDR3aa: ASSLDRGRGEQF

j_gene: TRBJ2-3
len: 11
v_gene: TRBV2
CDR3aa: ASRDSSTDTQY

j_gene: TRBJ1-1
len: 11
v_gene: TRBV10-3
CDR3aa: AISDTINTEAF

j_gene: TRBJ1-4
len: 14
v_gene: TRBV19
CDR3aa: ASSIEAGAGAEKLF

j_gene: TRBJ1-2
len: 12
v_gene: TRBV29-1
CDR3aa: SVEEMGRRAGYT